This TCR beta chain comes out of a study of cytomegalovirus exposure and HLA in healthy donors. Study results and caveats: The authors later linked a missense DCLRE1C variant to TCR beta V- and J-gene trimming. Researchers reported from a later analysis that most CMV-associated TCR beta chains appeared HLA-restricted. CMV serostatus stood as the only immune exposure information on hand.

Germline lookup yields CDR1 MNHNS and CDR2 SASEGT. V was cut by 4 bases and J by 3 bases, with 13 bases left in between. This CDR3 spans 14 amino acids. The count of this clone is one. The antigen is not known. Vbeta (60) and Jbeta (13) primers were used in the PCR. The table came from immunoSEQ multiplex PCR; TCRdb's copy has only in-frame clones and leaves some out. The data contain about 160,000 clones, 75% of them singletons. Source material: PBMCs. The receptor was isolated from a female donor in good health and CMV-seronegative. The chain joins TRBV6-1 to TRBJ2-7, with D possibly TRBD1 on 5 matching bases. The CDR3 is CASSGYWGGYEQYF. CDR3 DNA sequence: TGTGCCAGCAGTGGTTACTGGGGCGGCTACGAGCAGTACTTC.